The source of this T cell receptor (beta chain) is a study of blood T cell repertoires in COVID-19. Per the study methods: Estimation of nucleated cell counts relied on the amplification of reference gene primers. Assay: immunoSEQ multiplex PCR; the TCRdb copy retains only in-frame clones and omits some. The V and J calls and the clone size are those of that table, but D and trimming were determined from the DNA. The table includes roughly 56,000 clones, about 91% detected once. The CDR3 contains 13 residues. CDR1 and CDR2 from the germline V gene are SGHVS and FQNEAQ. Trimming cost V 5 bases and J 4 bases, with 11 bases left between them.

Sequencing used peripheral blood. The V call is TRBV7-8, the J call TRBJ2-5; D is possibly TRBD2 (5 bases). The receptor comes from a woman in her fifties or sixties with COVID-19, enrolled during active disease. This chain's CDR3 is CASSPRGSETQYF. Written as DNA, the CDR3 is TGTGCCAGCAGCCCTCGAGGGTCAGAGACCCAGTACTTC.